This T cell receptor beta chain came from a study of blood T cells in healthy people across ages. A second about 7 to 11 cycle PCR used barcoded and J-beta primers. TCRdb reprocessed the 5' RACE reads with MiXCR, giving one entry per CDR3 protein. This table holds roughly 700,000 distinct CDR3 sequences, roughly 25% found once. Overall study findings and caveats: TCR beta diversity was tightly associated with the proportion of naive T cells.

The CDR3 covers 13 residues. The V gene lost 3 bases and the J gene lost 7 bases, with 10 bases spanning the gap. CDR1 LGHNA and CDR2 YNFKEQ come from the germline V gene. This clonotype was counted between two and nine times. Its specificity is unknown. This sample also appeared in a second study, on T cells of mothers and their children. That publication notes: The overlap seen between related mothers and children slightly exceeded that of unrelated pairs, though not significantly.

V gene TRBV4-2 combines with J gene TRBJ2-1, with TRBD2 as a possible D gene (5 bases). The sequencing sample was made of blood. The source is a boy younger than 18 in good health. DNA of the CDR3: TGTGCCAGCAGCCACGCTAGCACGAATGAGCAGTTCTTC. Protein sequence: CASSHASTNEQFF.